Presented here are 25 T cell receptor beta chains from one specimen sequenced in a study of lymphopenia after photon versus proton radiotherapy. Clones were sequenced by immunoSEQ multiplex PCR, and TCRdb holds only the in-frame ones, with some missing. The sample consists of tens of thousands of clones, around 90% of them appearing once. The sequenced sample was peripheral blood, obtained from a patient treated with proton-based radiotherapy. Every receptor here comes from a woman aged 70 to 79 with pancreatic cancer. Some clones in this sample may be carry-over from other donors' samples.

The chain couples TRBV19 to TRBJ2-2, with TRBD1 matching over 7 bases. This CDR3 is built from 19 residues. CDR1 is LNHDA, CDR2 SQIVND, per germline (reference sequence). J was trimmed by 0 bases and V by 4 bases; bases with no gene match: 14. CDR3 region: CASSTPSTGDEANTGELFF. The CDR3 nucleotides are TGTGCCAGTAGTACCCCCTCAACAGGGGACGAAGCGAACACCGGGGAGCTGTTTTTT.

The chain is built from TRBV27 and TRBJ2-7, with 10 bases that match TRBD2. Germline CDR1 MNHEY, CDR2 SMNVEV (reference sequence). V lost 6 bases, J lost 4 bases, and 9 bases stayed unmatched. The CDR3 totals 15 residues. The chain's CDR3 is CASSPTSGMYYEQYF. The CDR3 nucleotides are TGTGCCAGCAGCCCCACTAGCGGGATGTATTACGAGCAGTACTTC.

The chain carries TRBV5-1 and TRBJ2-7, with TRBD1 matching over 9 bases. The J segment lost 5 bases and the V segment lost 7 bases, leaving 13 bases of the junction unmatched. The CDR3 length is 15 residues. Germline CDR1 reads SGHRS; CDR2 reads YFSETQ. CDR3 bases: TGCGCCAGCGCCCCCGCAGGGACAGGGAGTGACGAGCAGTACTTC. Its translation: CASAPAGTGSDEQYF. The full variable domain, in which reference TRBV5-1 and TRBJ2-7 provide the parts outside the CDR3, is KAGVTQTPRYLIKTRGQQVTLSCSPISGHRSVSWYQQTPGQGLQFLFEYFSETQRNKGNFPGRFSGRQFSNSRSEMNVSTLELGDSALYLCASAPAGTGSDEQYFGPGTRLTVT.

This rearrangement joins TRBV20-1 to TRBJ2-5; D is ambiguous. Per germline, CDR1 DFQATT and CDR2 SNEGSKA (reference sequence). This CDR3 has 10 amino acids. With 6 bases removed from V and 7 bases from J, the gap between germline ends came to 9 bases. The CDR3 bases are TGCAGTGCCGACCGGGCGACCCAGTACTTC. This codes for CSADRATQYF.

CDR3 in amino acids: CASSVDYTDTQYF. For the CDR3, the DNA is TGTGCCAGCAGTGTCGACTACACAGATACGCAGTATTTT. The J gene is TRBJ2-3, the V gene TRBV6-1; D possibly corresponds to TRBD2 (5 bases). The V gene's germline CDR1 is MNHNS and CDR2 SASEGT. The length of the CDR3 is 13 residues. Trimming stripped 4 bases from V and 2 bases from J, with 7 bases between.

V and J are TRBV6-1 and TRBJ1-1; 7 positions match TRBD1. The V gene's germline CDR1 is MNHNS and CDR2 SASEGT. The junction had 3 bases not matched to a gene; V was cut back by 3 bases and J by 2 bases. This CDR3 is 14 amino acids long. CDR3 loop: CASSERTGNTEAFF. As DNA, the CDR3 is TGTGCCAGCAGTGAGCGGACAGGAAACACTGAAGCTTTCTTT.

The CDR3 DNA reads as TGCGCCAGCAGCTTTGAACTAGCGGGAGAGACCCAGTACTTC. Translating gives CASSFELAGETQYF. This sequence joins TRBV5-1 and TRBJ2-5; 9 bases agree with TRBD2. Trimming removed 2 bases from V and 4 bases from J; junction bases left unmatched: 3. In germline, CDR1 is SGHRS, CDR2 YFSETQ. The CDR3 loop spans 14 amino acids.

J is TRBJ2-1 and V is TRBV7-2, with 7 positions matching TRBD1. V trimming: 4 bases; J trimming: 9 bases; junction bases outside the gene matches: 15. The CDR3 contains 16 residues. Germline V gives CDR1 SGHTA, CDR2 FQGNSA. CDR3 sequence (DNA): TGTGCCAGCAGCTCCCCGGGACAGACTTCAAGGCTTGAGCAGTTCTTC. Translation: CASSSPGQTSRLEQFF. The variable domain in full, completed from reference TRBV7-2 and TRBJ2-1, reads GAGVSQSPSNKVTEKGKDVELRCDPISGHTALYWYRQSLGQGLEFLIYFQGNSAPDKSGLPSDRFSAERTGGSVSTLTIQRTQQEDSAVYLCASSSPGQTSRLEQFFGPGTRLTVL.

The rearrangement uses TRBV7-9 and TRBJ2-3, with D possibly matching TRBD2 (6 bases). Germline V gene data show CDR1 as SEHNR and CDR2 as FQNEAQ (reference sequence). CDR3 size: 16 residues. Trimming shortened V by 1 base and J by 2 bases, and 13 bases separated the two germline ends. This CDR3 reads CASSLGSGAVTDTQYF. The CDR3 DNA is TGTGCCAGCAGCTTAGGGTCGGGAGCGGTCACAGATACGCAGTATTTT.

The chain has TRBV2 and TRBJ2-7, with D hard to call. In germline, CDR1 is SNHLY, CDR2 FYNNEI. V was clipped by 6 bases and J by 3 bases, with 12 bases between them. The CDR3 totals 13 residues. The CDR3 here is CASSQELDYEQYF. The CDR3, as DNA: TGTGCCAGCAGCCAAGAGCTGGACTACGAGCAGTACTTC.

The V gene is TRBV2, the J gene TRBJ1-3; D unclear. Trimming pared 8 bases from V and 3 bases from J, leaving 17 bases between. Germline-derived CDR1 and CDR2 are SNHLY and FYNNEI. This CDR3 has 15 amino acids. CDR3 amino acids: CASFGYNRDGNTIYF. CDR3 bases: TGTGCCAGCTTTGGGTACAACCGGGATGGAAACACCATATATTTT.

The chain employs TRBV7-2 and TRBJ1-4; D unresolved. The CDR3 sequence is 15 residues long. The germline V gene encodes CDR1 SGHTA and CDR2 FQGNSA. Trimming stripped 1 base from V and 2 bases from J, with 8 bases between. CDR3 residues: CASSLGLGTNEKLFF. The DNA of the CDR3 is TGTGCCAGCAGCTTAGGTCTAGGGACTAATGAAAAACTGTTTTTT.

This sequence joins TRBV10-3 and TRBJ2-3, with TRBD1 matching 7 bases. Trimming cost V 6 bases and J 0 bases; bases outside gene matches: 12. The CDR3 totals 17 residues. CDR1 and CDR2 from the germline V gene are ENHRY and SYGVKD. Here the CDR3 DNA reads TGTGCCATCAGCGGCACAGGACAGGCCTCTAGCACAGATACGCAGTATTTT. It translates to CAISGTGQASSTDTQYF.

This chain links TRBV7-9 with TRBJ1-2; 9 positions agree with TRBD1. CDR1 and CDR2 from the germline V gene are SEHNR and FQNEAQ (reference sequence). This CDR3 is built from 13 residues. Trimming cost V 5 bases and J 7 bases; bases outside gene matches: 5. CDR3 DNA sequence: TGTGCCAGCAGCGGACAGGGGTCAGGTGGCTACACCTTC. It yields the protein CASSGQGSGGYTF. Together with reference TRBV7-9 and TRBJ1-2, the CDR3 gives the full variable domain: DTGVSQNPRHKITKRGQNVTFRCDPISEHNRLYWYRQTLGQGPEFLTYFQNEAQLEKSRLLSDRFSAERPKGSFSTLEIQRTEQGDSAMYLCASSGQGSGGYTFGSGTRLTVV.

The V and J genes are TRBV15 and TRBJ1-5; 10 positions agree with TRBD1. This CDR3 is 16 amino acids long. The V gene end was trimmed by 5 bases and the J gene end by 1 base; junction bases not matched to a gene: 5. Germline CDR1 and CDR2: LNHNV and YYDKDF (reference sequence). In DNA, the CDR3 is TGTGCCACCAGCCCTCGACAGGGGGCGAGCAATCAGCCCCAGCATTTT. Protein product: CATSPRQGASNQPQHF.

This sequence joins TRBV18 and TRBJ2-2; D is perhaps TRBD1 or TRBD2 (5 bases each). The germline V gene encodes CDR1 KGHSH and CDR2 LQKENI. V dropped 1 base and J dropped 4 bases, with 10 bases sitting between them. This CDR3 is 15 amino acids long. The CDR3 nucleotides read TGTGCCAGCTCACCACAGGGGAGAGGCACCGGGGAGCTGTTTTTT. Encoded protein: CASSPQGRGTGELFF.

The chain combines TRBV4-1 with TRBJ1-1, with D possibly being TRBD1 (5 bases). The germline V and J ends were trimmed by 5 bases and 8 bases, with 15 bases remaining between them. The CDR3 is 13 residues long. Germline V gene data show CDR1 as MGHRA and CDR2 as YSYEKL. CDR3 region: CASSFPGTKEAFF. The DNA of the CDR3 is TGCGCCAGCAGCTTCCCCGGGACGAAGGAAGCTTTCTTT.

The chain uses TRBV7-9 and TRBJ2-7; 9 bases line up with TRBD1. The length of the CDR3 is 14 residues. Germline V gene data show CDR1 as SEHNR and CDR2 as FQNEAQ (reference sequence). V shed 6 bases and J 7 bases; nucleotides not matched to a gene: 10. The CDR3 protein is CASSFTGGALEQYF. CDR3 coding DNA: TGTGCCAGCAGTTTTACAGGGGGCGCCTTGGAGCAGTACTTC. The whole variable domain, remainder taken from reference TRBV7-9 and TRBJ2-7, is DTGVSQNPRHKITKRGQNVTFRCDPISEHNRLYWYRQTLGQGPEFLTYFQNEAQLEKSRLLSDRFSAERPKGSFSTLEIQRTEQGDSAMYLCASSFTGGALEQYFGPGTRLTVT.

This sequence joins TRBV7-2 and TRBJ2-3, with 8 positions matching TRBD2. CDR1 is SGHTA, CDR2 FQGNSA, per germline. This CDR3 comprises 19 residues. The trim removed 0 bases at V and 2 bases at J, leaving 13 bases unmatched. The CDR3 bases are TGTGCCAGCAGCTTAGCGGCAGGGGCGGGACTAGGGGTCACAGATACGCAGTATTTT. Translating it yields CASSLAAGAGLGVTDTQYF.

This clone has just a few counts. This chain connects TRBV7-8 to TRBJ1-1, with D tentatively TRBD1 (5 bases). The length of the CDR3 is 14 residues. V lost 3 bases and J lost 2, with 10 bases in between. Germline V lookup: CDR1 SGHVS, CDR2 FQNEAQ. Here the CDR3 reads CASSFIDSNTEAFF. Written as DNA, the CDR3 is TGTGCCAGCAGCTTCATTGACAGTAACACTGAAGCTTTCTTT.

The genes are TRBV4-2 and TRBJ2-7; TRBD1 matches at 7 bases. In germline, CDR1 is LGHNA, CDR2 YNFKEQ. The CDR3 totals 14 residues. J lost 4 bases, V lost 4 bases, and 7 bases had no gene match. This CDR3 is CASSPGQELYEQYF. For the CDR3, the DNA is TGTGCCAGCAGCCCAGGACAGGAGCTTTACGAGCAGTACTTC.

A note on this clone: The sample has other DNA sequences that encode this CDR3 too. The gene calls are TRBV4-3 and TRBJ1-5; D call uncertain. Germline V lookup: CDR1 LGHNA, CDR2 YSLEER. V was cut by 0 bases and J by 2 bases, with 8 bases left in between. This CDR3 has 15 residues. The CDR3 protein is CASSQDWQGNQPQHF. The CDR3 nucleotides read TGCGCCAGCAGCCAAGATTGGCAGGGCAATCAGCCCCAGCATTTT.

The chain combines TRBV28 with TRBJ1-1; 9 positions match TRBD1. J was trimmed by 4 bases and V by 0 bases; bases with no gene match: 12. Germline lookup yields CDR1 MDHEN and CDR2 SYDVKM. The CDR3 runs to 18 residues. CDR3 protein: CASSLWEPGQGGFTEAFF. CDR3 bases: TGTGCCAGCAGTTTATGGGAACCGGGACAGGGAGGTTTCACTGAAGCTTTCTTT.

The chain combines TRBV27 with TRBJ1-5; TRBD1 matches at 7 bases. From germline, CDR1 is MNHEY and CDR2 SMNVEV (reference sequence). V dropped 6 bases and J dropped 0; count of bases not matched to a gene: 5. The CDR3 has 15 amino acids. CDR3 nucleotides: TGTGCCAGCAGCCCCGGGACAGTTAGCAATCAGCCCCAGCATTTT. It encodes CASSPGTVSNQPQHF.

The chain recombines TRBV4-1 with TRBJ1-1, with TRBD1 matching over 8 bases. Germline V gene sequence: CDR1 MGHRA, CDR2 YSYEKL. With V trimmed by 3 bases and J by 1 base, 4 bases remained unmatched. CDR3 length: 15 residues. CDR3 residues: CASSQADRANTEAFF. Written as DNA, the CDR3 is TGCGCCAGCAGCCAGGCGGACAGGGCGAACACTGAAGCTTTCTTT.